This entry lists 2 T cell receptor beta chains sequenced from one sample in a study of shared T cell receptors in the human thymus. Generated by immunoSEQ multiplex PCR, the TCRdb table keeps only in-frame clones and is missing some. The sample holds hundreds of thousands of clones, approximately 87% seen once. Separately, the same data were catalogued under a study of human thymus T cells.

Sequenced sample: thymocytes. Receptor source: a boy in the first two years of life with a congenital heart defect.

This clone came up once. The chain couples TRBV4-3 to TRBJ2-7, with 7 bases lining up with TRBD1. The CDR3 sequence is 14 residues long. J lost 1 base, V lost 4 bases, and 4 bases had no gene match. CDR1 and CDR2 (germline): LGHNA, YSLEER. The DNA of the CDR3 is TGCGCCAGCAGCCGAAAACAGGGGTCCTACGAGCAGTACTTC. Amino acid sequence: CASSRKQGSYEQYF.

The rearrangement links TRBV29-1 to TRBJ1-2; weak D call: TRBD1 (6 bases). CDR3 length equals 13 residues. V was cut by 7 bases and J by 6 bases, with 18 bases left in between. Germline lookup yields CDR1 SQVTM and CDR2 ANQGSEA. CDR3 coding DNA: TGCAGCGCCGGCGGTGGACAGCCCGATGGCTACACCTTC. Translation: CSAGGGQPDGYTF.